This entry features one TCR beta chain sequence. This sample stems from a study of blood T cell repertoires in COVID-19. Germline CDR1 is KGHSH and CDR2 is LQKENI. V was pared by 3 bases and J by 2 bases, with 14 bases between. This CDR3 has 15 amino acids. Libraries were prepared by immunoSEQ multiplex PCR; TCRdb keeps only in-frame clonotypes and omits some of them. The sample gives 270,000 or so clones, nearly 90% of which show up once; around 4.6% is in the top ten. This sequence originates from a woman between 40 and 55 years old who had recovered from COVID-19. Sample: peripheral blood. The gene calls are TRBV18 and TRBJ2-7; a possible D gene is TRBD2 (5 bases). CDR3 in amino acids: CASSPIPGSAYEQYV. CDR3 bases: TGTGCCAGCTCACCGATCCCGGGAAGCGCCTACGAGCAGTACGTC.